Below are 29 T cell receptor beta chains sequenced from a single sample in a study of blood T cell repertoires in COVID-19. Sequencing used immunoSEQ multiplex PCR; TCRdb keeps in-frame clones, though not all of them. The top ten hold roughly 8.8% of the sample, which has 130,000 to 150,000 clones, 80% to 90% seen once. Sequencing was carried out using peripheral blood. These receptors were obtained from a human donor with acute or convalescent COVID-19. The donor label of this sample is uncertain.

The chain uses TRBV18 and TRBJ1-6; TRBD1 agrees at 7 bases. The trim removed 6 bases at V and 10 bases at J, leaving 15 bases unmatched. The length of the CDR3 is 16 residues. Looked up from germline, CDR1 is KGHSH and CDR2 is LQKENI. The CDR3 DNA follows: TGTGCCAGCTCGCGAACAACAGGGGATTGGGAGTCACCCCTCCACTTT. Protein sequence: CASSRTTGDWESPLHF.

The V call is TRBV29-1, the J call TRBJ1-1; 7 bases agree with TRBD1. Germline lookup yields CDR1 SQVTM and CDR2 ANQGSEA. V was pared by 7 bases and J by 1 base, with 6 bases of the junction left unmatched. The length of the CDR3 is 13 residues. For the CDR3, the DNA is TGCAGCGCTGGACAGGTTAAGAACACTGAAGCTTTCTTT. It is translated as CSAGQVKNTEAFF.

The count of this clone is one. The J gene is TRBJ1-1, the V gene TRBV11-2; D unclear. The CDR3 loop spans 12 amino acids. V lost 8 bases, J lost 7 bases, and 14 bases lay in between. Germline CDR1 reads SGHAT; CDR2 reads FQNNGV. DNA of the CDR3: TGTGCCAGCGCCTTGGGAGGGAGTGAAGCTTTCTTT. It codes for CASALGGSEAFF.

V usage is TRBV2 and J usage is TRBJ1-4, with TRBD1 identical over 8 bases. CDR1 is SNHLY and CDR2 is FYNNEI in the germline V gene. Trimming at V came to 8 bases and at J to 0 bases, leaving 14 bases not matched to a gene. The CDR3 length is 18 residues. CDR3 loop: CASARQGLTRATNEKLFF. CDR3 DNA sequence: TGTGCCAGCGCTCGACAGGGGTTGACTAGGGCAACTAATGAAAAACTGTTTTTT.

The rearrangement uses TRBV7-9 and TRBJ1-4, with 10 nucleotides matching TRBD1. Germline CDR1 SEHNR, CDR2 FQNEAQ (reference sequence). Trimming took 6 bases from V and 5 from J; bases not matched to a gene: 3. This CDR3 spans 14 amino acids. The CDR3 loop is CASSGQGDNEKLFF. CDR3 coding DNA: TGTGCCAGCAGTGGACAGGGGGACAATGAAAAACTGTTTTTT. The complete variable domain, with remaining parts taken from reference TRBV7-9 and TRBJ1-4, reads DTGVSQNPRHKITKRGQNVTFRCDPISEHNRLYWYRQTLGQGPEFLTYFQNEAQLEKSRLLSDRFSAERPKGSFSTLEIQRTEQGDSAMYLCASSGQGDNEKLFFGSGTQLSVL.

This rearrangement joins TRBV12-3 or TRBV12-4 to TRBJ1-1; D is unclear. The CDR3 runs to 12 residues. With 2 bases removed from V and 10 bases from J, the gap between germline ends came to 11 bases. This CDR3 is CASSLLPTGAFF. The DNA for the CDR3 is TGTGCCAGCAGTTTACTCCCGACGGGAGCTTTCTTT.

This clone has more than one count but fewer than ten. The chain joins TRBV5-3 to TRBJ2-1; TRBD2 is a possible D gene (6 bases). TRBV5-3 is an ORF for which the function is uncertain. Trimming pared 5 bases from V and 9 bases from J, leaving 27 bases between. The CDR3 is made up of 17 amino acids. The CDR3 coding sequence is TGTGCCAGAAGTTCGCCTATGTCGCGGGGACGAAGGGTTGAGCAGTTCTTC. Its translation is CARSSPMSRGRRVEQFF.

The CDR3 DNA is TGCGCCAGCAGCATTGATCCAGGGGGTTTTGAAGCTTTCTTT. As protein: CASSIDPGGFEAFF. J is TRBJ1-1 and V is TRBV5-1; 7 positions agree with TRBD1. From germline, CDR1 is SGHRS and CDR2 YFSETQ. The CDR3 totals 14 residues. J gave up 7 bases and V 4 bases, and 10 bases lay outside the gene matches.

This clone was seen only a few times. The gene calls are TRBV27 and TRBJ1-4; D is unresolved. Trimming removed 5 bases at V and 2 bases at J, with 15 bases between. Germline V lookup: CDR1 MNHEY, CDR2 SMNVEV (reference sequence). The CDR3 is 16 amino acids. CDR3 sequence: CASSPTGSRTNEKLFF. In DNA, the CDR3 is TGTGCCAGCAGTCCAACCGGGTCAAGGACTAATGAAAAACTGTTTTTT.

This rearrangement joins TRBV10-3 to TRBJ1-1; D gene unclear. CDR3 length: 13 residues. V was pared by 0 bases and J by 5 bases, with 7 bases between. CDR1 is ENHRY and CDR2 is SYGVKD in the germline V gene. CDR3 coding DNA: TGTGCCATCAGTGAGTCTCGGGAGACTGAAGCTTTCTTT. Encoded protein: CAISESRETEAFF.

The gene calls are TRBV20-1 and TRBJ1-2; D not certain. The CDR3 has 12 amino acids. Trimming stripped 3 bases from V and 8 bases from J, with 13 bases between. Germline V gene lookup returns CDR1 DFQATT and CDR2 SNEGSKA (reference sequence). CDR3 bases: TGCAGTGCTAGTGGCGGACTGGTGGGCTACACCTTC. Amino acid sequence: CSASGGLVGYTF.

The sample holds one count of this clone. Other DNA sequences within the sample encode an identical CDR3. The chain employs TRBV4-2 and TRBJ2-3, with 10 nucleotides matching TRBD2. CDR3 length: 16 amino acids. Germline V gives CDR1 LGHNA, CDR2 YNFKEQ. The trim removed 1 base at V and 1 base at J, leaving 2 bases unmatched. CDR3 amino acids: CASSQGSGGGTDTQYF. The CDR3 DNA sequence: TGTGCCAGCAGCCAAGGGAGCGGGGGGGGCACAGATACGCAGTATTTT.

V is TRBV2 and J is TRBJ1-5; tentatively, D is TRBD1 (5 bases). With 0 bases removed from V and 6 bases from J, the gap between germline ends came to 12 bases. The V gene's germline CDR1 is SNHLY and CDR2 FYNNEI. This CDR3 contains 15 residues. In nucleotides, the CDR3 is TGTGCCAGCAGTGAAGCAGGAGGAGGGGTTCAGCCCCAGCATTTT. Amino acids: CASSEAGGGVQPQHF.

The chain combines TRBV5-4 with TRBJ1-4; 9 bases are shared with TRBD1. Germline CDR1 reads SGHNT; CDR2 reads YYREEE (reference sequence). V was clipped by 4 bases and J by 7 bases; unmatched bases: 8. CDR3 size: 15 residues. For the CDR3, the DNA is TGTGCCAGCAGCCCCAGGACAGGGGAGGGTGAAAAACTGTTTTTT. Protein product: CASSPRTGEGEKLFF. Complete variable domain (other parts from reference TRBV5-4 and TRBJ1-4): ETGVTQSPTHLIKTRGQQVTLRCSSQSGHNTVSWYQQALGQGPQFIFQYYREEENGRGNFPPRFSGLQFPNYSSELNVNALELDDSALYLCASSPRTGEGEKLFFGSGTQLSVL.

V and J are TRBV11-1 and TRBJ2-5, with 12 bases identical to TRBD2. The CDR3 extends over 15 amino acids. Germline loops: CDR1 SGHAT, CDR2 FQDESV (reference sequence). V dropped 6 bases and J dropped 0; count of bases not matched to a gene: 2. CDR3 sequence: CASSRTSGDQETQYF. The CDR3 nucleotides read TGTGCCAGCAGTCGGACTAGCGGGGACCAAGAGACCCAGTACTTC.

The V gene is TRBV5-1, the J gene TRBJ1-4; TRBD1 is a possible D gene (5 bases). V was shortened by 4 bases and J by 5 bases, with 12 bases between the two germline ends. This CDR3 has 14 residues. Germline loops: CDR1 SGHRS, CDR2 YFSETQ. The CDR3 nucleotides are TGCGCCAGCAGCACTTTGGGGCGGAATGAAAAACTGTTTTTT. It yields the protein CASSTLGRNEKLFF.

This clone was found a few times. The rearrangement joins TRBV30 to TRBJ1-6; D gene ambiguous. Deletions cut 2 bases from V and 4 bases from J, with 6 bases between. The CDR3 is 13 residues long. Germline CDR1 GTSNPN, CDR2 SVGIG (reference sequence). The CDR3 nucleotides are TGTGCCTGGAGTAGCAAATATAATTCACCCCTCCACTTT. Residues: CAWSSKYNSPLHF.

The V call is TRBV7-8, the J call TRBJ2-7; the match to TRBD2 covers 11 bases. This CDR3 is 15 amino acids long. CDR1 and CDR2 (germline): SGHVS, FQNEAQ. V lost 3 bases and J lost 3; bases outside the gene matches: 4. The CDR3 DNA reads as TGTGCCAGCAGCTTCAGCACTAGCGGGAGCTACGAGCAGTACGTC. Translation gives CASSFSTSGSYEQYV.

J is TRBJ2-7 and V is TRBV11-3; 8 bases match TRBD1. Germline loops: CDR1 SGHNT, CDR2 YENEEA. CDR3 length: 14 residues. The V and J ends lost 1 base and 2 bases, in that order; junction bases with no gene match: 1. The CDR3 bases are TGTGCCAGCAGCTTAGGGACAGGGACCTACGAGCAGTACTTC. The encoded protein is CASSLGTGTYEQYF.

A single count supports this clone. A junction end diverges from the germline sequence, so it may reflect a read error. V usage is TRBV2 and J usage is TRBJ1-5; perhaps TRBD1 as D (5 bases). CDR1 is SNHLY, CDR2 FYNNEI, per germline. The CDR3 is 12 amino acids. The CDR3 DNA follows: TGTGCCAGCAGTCGGGGGGACCAGCCCCGGCATTTT. This gives the protein CASSRGDQPRHF.

This sequence joins TRBV5-6 and TRBJ2-3; a possible D gene is TRBD2 (6 bases). Per germline, CDR1 SGHDT and CDR2 YYEEEE. V lost 2 bases and J lost 2, with 9 bases in between. There are 14 residues in the CDR3. The CDR3 sequence is CASSFGSFTDTQYF. The CDR3 nucleotides read TGTGCCAGCAGCTTCGGGAGCTTCACAGATACGCAGTATTTT.

The chain has TRBV3-1 (or the pseudogene TRBV3-2) and TRBJ1-5; D remains unclear. In germline, CDR1 is LGHDT, CDR2 YNNKEL (reference sequence). The CDR3 has 13 amino acids. The ends were cut back, 4 bases at V and 4 bases at J, with 8 bases in the middle. CDR3 protein: CASSPQENQPQHF. The CDR3, as DNA: TGTGCCAGCAGCCCTCAGGAAAATCAGCCCCAGCATTTT.

This clone came up once. V is TRBV12-3 or TRBV12-4 and J is TRBJ1-6; D ambiguous. This CDR3 comprises 13 residues. Trimming left V 3 bases short and J 8 bases short, with 8 bases between. CDR3 loop: CASSFKIDSPLHF. CDR3 nucleotides: TGTGCCAGCAGTTTCAAAATTGATTCACCCCTCCACTTT.

V usage is TRBV6-6 and J usage is TRBJ1-1, with TRBD1 matching over 8 bases. The CDR3 is 15 residues long. Trimming removed 4 bases from V and 0 bases from J; junction bases left unmatched: 4. Germline V gives CDR1 MNHNY, CDR2 SVGAGI (reference sequence). The CDR3 DNA reads TGTGCCAGCAGTTGGGACAGGACCATGAACACTGAAGCTTTCTTT. It specifies CASSWDRTMNTEAFF.

In this sample, this clone turned up a few times. V gene TRBV11-2 combines with J gene TRBJ1-2; possible D gene TRBD1, 5 bases. Germline CDR1 and CDR2: SGHAT and FQNNGV. This CDR3 spans 11 amino acids. The V gene lost 5 bases and the J gene lost 5 bases, with 6 bases spanning the gap. The CDR3: CASSAGYGYTF. DNA for the CDR3: TGTGCCAGCAGCGCAGGGTATGGCTACACCTTC.

The V call is TRBV3-1 (or the pseudogene TRBV3-2), the J call TRBJ1-5; D is ambiguous. This CDR3 spans 15 amino acids. CDR1 and CDR2 (germline): LGHDT, YNNKEL (reference sequence). Deletions cut 0 bases from V and 7 bases from J, with 13 bases between. CDR3 region: CASSQDTRRRQPQHF. Here the CDR3 DNA reads TGTGCCAGCAGCCAAGACACCCGGAGGAGACAGCCCCAGCATTTT.

This chain links TRBV15 with TRBJ2-5; D perhaps matches TRBD2 (6 bases). The CDR3 spans 13 residues. Germline loops: CDR1 LNHNV, CDR2 YYDKDF (reference sequence). V lost 3 bases and J 5 bases, leaving 10 bases between the germline ends. The CDR3 nucleotides read TGTGCCACCAGCAGGGCCGGAGGGGAGACCCAGTACTTC. Protein: CATSRAGGETQYF. Full variable domain (outside the CDR3, taken from reference TRBV15 and TRBJ2-5): DAMVIQNPRYQVTQFGKPVTLSCSQTLNHNVMYWYQQKSSQAPKLLFHYYDKDFNNEADTPDNFQSRRPNTSFCFLDIRSPGLGDTAMYLCATSRAGGETQYFGPGTRLLVL.

The rearrangement joins TRBV5-6 to TRBJ1-2; D uncertain. The ends were cut back, 2 bases at V and 3 bases at J, with 20 bases in the middle. CDR1 is SGHDT, CDR2 YYEEEE, per germline. This CDR3 has 17 amino acids. The CDR3 loop reads CASSFIVGPLIDYGYTF. In DNA, the CDR3 is TGTGCCAGCAGCTTTATAGTTGGTCCGCTTATCGACTATGGCTACACCTTC.

The sample holds a few counts of this clone. The chain carries TRBV4-1 and TRBJ2-6, with D unresolved. V gave up 4 bases and J gave up 2 bases, with 6 bases separating them. CDR1 and CDR2 from the germline V gene are MGHRA and YSYEKL. The CDR3 has 14 amino acids. CDR3 nucleotides: TGCGCCAGCAGCCCTCTCCCTGGGGCCAACGTCCTGACTTTC. Protein product: CASSPLPGANVLTF.